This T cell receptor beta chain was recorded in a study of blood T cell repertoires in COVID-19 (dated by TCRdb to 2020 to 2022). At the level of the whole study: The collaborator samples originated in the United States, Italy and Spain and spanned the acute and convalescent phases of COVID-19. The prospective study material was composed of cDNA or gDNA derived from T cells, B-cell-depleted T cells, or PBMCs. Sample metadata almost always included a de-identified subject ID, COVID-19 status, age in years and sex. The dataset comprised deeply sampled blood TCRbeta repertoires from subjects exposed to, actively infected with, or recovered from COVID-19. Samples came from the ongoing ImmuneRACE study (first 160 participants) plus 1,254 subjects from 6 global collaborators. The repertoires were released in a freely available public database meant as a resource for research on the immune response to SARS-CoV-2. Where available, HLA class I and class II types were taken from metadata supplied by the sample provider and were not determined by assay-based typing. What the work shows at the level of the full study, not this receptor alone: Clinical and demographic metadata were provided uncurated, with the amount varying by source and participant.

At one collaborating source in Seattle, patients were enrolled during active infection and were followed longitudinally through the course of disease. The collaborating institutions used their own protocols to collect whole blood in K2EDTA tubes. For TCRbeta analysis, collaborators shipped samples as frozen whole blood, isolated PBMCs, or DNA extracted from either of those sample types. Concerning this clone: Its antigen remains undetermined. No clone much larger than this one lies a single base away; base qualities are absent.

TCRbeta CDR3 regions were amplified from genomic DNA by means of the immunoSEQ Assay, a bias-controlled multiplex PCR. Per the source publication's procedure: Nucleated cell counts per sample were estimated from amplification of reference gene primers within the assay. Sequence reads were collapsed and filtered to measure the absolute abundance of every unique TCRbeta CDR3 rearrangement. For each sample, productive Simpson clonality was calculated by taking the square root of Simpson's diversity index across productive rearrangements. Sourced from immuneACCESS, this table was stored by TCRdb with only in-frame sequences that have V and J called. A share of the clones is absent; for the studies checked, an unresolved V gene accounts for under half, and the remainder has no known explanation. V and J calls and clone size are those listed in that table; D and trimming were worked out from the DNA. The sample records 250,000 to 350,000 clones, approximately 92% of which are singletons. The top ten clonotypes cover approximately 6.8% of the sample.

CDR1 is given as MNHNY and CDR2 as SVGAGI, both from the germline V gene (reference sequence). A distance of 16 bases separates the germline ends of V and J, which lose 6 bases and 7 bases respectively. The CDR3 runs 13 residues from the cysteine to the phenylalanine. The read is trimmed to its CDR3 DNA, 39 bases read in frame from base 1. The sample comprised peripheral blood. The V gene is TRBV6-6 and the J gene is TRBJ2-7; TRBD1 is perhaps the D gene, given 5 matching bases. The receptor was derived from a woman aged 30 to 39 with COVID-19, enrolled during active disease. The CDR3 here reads CASSPRTSGEQYF. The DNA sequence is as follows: TGTGCCAGCAGCCCCAGGACAAGTGGGGAGCAGTACTTC.